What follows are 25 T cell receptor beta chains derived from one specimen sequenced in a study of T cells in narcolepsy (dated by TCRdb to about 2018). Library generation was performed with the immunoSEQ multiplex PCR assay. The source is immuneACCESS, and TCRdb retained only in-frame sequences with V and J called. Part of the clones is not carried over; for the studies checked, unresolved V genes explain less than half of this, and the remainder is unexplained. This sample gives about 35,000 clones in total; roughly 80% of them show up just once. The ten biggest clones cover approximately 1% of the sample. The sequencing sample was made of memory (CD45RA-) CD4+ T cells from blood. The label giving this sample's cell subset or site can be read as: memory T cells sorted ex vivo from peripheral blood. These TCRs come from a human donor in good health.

CDR3 protein: CASSPGLAETYEQYF. The CDR3 region has the DNA TGTGCCAGCTCACCAGGACTAGCGGAGACCTACGAGCAGTACTTC. The rearrangement joins TRBV18 to TRBJ2-7, with TRBD2 identical over 10 bases. J lost 2 bases, V lost 2 bases, and 3 bases had no gene match. This CDR3 spans 15 amino acids. Germline V CDR1 and CDR2: KGHSH, LQKENI.

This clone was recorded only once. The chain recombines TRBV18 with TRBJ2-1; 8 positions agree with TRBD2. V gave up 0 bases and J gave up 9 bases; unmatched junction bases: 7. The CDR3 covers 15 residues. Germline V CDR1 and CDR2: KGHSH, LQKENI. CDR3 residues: CASSPPGTSISEQFF. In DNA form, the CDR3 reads TGTGCCAGCTCACCACCCGGGACTAGTATTTCTGAGCAGTTCTTC. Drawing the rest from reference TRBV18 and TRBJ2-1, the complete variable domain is NAGVMQNPRHLVRRRGQEARLRCSPMKGHSHVYWYRQLPEEGLKFMVYLQKENIIDESGMPKERFSAEFPKEGPSILRIQQVVRGDSAAYFCASSPPGTSISEQFFGPGTRLTVL.

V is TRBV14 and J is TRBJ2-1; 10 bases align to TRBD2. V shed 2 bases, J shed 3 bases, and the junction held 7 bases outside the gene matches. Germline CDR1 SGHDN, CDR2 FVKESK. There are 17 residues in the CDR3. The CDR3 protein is CASSQPRTSGLYNEQFF. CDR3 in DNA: TGTGCCAGCAGCCAACCACGGACTAGCGGACTCTACAATGAGCAGTTCTTC.

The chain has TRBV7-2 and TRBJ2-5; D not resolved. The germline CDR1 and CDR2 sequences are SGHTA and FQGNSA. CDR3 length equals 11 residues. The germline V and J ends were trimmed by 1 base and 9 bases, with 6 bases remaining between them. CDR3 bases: TGTGCCAGCAGCTTAGTAGGTGCCCAGTACTTC. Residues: CASSLVGAQYF.

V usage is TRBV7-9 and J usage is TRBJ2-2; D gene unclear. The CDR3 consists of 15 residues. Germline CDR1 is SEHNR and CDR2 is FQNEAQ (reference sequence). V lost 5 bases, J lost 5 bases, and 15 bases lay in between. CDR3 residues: CASSPLGLGTGELFF. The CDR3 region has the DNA TGTGCCAGCAGCCCCCTAGGGTTGGGGACCGGGGAGCTGTTTTTT. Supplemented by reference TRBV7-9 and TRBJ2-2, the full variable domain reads DTGVSQNPRHKITKRGQNVTFRCDPISEHNRLYWYRQTLGQGPEFLTYFQNEAQLEKSRLLSDRFSAERPKGSFSTLEIQRTEQGDSAMYLCASSPLGLGTGELFFGEGSRLTVL.

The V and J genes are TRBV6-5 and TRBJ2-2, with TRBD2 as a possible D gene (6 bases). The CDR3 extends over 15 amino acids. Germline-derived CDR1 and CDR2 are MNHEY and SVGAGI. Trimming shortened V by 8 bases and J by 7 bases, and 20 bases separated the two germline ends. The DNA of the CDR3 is TGTGCCAGCGCACCCCGGGACCTGGGGGGCGGGGAGCTGTTTTTT. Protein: CASAPRDLGGGELFF.

CDR3 sequence reads: CASSEATRGETQYF. DNA for the CDR3: TGTGCCAGCAGTGAAGCGACTAGAGGGGAGACCCAGTACTTC. V is TRBV2 and J is TRBJ2-5, with TRBD2 as a possible D gene (6 bases). Germline CDR1 and CDR2: SNHLY and FYNNEI. The CDR3 totals 14 residues. V was cut by 0 bases and J by 5 bases, with 10 bases left in between.

CDR3 in amino acids: CASTPGGAAGGELFF. CDR3 nucleotide sequence: TGTGCCAGCACCCCCGGGGGGGCGGCTGGCGGGGAGCTGTTTTTT. V usage is TRBV7-9 and J usage is TRBJ2-2; 8 bases align to TRBD2. This CDR3 has 15 residues. The ends lost 7 bases at V and 7 bases at J; junction bases unmatched: 11. Germline V gives CDR1 SEHNR, CDR2 FQNEAQ (reference sequence).

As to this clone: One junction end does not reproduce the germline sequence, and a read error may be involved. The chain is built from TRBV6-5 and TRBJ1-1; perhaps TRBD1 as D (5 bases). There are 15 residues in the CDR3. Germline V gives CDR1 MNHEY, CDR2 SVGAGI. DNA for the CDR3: TGTGCCGGCAGTTACTCTGGGGCTATGAACACTGAAGCTTTCTTT. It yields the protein CAGSYSGAMNTEAFF.

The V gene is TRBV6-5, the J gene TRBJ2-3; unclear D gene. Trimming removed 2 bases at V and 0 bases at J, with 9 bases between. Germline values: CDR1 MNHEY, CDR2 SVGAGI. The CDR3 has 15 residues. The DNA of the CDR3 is TGTGCCAGCAGTTACCGGCAGGCTAGCACAGATACGCAGTATTTT. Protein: CASSYRQASTDTQYF.

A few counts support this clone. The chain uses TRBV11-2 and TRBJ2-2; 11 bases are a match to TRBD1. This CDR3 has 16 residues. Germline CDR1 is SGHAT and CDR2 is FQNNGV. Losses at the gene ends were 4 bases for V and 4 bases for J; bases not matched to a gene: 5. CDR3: CASSSYGTGGTGELFF. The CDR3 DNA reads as TGTGCCAGCAGCTCATATGGGACAGGGGGCACCGGGGAGCTGTTTTTT.

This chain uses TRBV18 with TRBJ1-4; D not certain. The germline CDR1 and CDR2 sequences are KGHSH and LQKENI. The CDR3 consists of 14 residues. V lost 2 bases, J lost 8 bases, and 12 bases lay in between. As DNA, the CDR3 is TGTGCCAGCTCACCAGGGTCAATGGGCGAAAAACTGTTTTTT. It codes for CASSPGSMGEKLFF.

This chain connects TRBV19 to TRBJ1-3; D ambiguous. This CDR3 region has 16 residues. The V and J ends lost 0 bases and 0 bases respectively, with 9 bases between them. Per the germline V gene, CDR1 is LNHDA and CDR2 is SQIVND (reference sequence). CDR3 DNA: TGTGCCAGTAGTATAGAAGTCAGGACCTCTGGAAACACCATATATTTT. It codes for CASSIEVRTSGNTIYF.

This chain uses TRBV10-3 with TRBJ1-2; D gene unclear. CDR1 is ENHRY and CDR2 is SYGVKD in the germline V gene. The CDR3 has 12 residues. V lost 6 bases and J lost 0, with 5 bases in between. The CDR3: CAIRGPNYGYTF. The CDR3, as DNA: TGTGCCATCAGAGGGCCTAACTATGGCTACACCTTC.

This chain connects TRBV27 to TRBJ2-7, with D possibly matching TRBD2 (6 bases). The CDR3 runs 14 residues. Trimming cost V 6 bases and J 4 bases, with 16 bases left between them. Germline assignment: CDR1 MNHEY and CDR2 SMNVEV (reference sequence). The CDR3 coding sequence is TGTGCCAGCAGCTCGGGACTCCCATGGTACGAGCAGTACTTC. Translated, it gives CASSSGLPWYEQYF.

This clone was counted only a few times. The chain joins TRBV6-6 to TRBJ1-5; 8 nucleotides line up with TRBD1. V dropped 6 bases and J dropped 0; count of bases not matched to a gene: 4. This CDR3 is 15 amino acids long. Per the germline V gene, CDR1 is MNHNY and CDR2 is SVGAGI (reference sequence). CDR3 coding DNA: TGTGCCAGCAGGGACCAGGGGGCTAGCAATCAGCCCCAGCATTTT. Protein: CASRDQGASNQPQHF.

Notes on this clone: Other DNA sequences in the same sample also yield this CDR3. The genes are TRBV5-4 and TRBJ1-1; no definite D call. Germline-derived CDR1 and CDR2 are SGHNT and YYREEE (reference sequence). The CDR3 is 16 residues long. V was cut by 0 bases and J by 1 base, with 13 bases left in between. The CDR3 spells CASSLGGAGRNTEAFF. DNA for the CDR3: TGTGCCAGCAGCTTGGGTGGTGCGGGCAGGAACACTGAAGCTTTCTTT.

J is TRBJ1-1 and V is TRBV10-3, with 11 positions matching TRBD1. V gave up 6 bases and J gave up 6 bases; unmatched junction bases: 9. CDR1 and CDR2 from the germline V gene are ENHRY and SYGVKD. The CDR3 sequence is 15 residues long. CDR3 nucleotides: TGTGCCATCAGCGGGGGGACAGGGGGTAGAGCTGAAGCTTTCTTT. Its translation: CAISGGTGGRAEAFF.

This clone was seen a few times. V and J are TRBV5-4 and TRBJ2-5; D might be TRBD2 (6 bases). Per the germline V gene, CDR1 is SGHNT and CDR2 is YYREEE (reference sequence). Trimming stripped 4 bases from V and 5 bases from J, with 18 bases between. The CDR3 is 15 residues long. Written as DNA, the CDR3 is TGTGCCAGCAGCCGGGGAGCGGGCGGGGTTGAGACCCAGTACTTC. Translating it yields CASSRGAGGVETQYF.

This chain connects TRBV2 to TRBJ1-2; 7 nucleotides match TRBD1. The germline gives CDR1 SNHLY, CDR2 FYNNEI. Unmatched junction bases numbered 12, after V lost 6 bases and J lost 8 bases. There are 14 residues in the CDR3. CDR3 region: CASREQGPSGGYTF. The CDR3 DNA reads TGTGCCAGCAGGGAACAGGGGCCATCAGGAGGCTACACCTTC.

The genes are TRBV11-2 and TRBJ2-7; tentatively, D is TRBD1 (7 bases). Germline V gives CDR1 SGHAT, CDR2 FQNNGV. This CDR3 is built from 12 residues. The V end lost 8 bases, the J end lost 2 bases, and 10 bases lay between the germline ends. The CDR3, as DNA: TGTGCCAGCGGAGGGACAGCCTACGAGCAGTACTTC. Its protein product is CASGGTAYEQYF.

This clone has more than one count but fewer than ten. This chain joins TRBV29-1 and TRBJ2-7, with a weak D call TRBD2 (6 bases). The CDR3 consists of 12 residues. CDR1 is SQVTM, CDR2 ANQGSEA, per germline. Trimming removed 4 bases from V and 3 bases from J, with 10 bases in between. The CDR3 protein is CSVGAGIYEQYF. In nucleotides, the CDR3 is TGCAGCGTTGGGGCGGGAATCTACGAGCAGTACTTC.

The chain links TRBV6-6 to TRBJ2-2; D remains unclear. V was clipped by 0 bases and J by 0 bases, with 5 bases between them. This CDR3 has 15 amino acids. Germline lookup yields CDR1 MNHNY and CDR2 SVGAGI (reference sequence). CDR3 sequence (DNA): TGTGCCAGCAGTTACTCGGGCGCGAACACCGGGGAGCTGTTTTTT. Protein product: CASSYSGANTGELFF.

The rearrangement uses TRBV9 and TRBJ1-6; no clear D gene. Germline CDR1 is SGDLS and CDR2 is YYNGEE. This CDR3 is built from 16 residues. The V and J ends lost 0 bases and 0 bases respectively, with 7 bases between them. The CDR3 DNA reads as TGTGCCAGCAGCGTAGGCCAGAGCTCCTATAATTCACCCCTCCACTTT. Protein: CASSVGQSSYNSPLHF.

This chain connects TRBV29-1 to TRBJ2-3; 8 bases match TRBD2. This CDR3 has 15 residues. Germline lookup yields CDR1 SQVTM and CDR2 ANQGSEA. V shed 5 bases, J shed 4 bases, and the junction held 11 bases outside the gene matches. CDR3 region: CSVPSGATSADTQYF. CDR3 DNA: TGCAGCGTTCCCTCAGGGGCGACTAGCGCAGATACGCAGTATTTT.